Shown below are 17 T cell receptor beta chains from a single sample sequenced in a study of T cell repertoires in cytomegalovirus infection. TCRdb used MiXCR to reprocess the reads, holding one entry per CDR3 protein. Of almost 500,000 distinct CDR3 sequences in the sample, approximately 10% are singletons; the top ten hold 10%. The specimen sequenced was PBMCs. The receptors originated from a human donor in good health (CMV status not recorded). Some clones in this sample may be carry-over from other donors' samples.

This chain's CDR3 is CSARFTGTEAFF. The CDR3 DNA is TGCAGTGCTAGATTTACGGGAACTGAAGCTTTCTTT. The chain joins TRBV20-1 to TRBJ1-1; D gene unclear. V dropped 2 bases and J dropped 5 bases, with 9 bases sitting between them. This CDR3 has 12 residues. Germline V gene lookup returns CDR1 DFQATT and CDR2 SNEGSKA (reference sequence).

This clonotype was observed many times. In DNA, the CDR3 is TGTGCTAGTGGTTTGGCCCTATGGGCTTACAATGAGCAGTTCTTC. It translates to CASGLALWAYNEQFF. This sequence joins TRBV12-5 and TRBJ2-1; no definite D call. This CDR3 contains 15 residues. The germline CDR1 and CDR2 sequences are LGHNT and FRNRAP. Trimming took 1 base from V and 4 from J, leaving 11 bases between them. The full variable domain, completed using reference TRBV12-5 and TRBJ2-1, is DARVTQTPRHKVTEMGQEVTMRCQPILGHNTVFWYRQTMMQGLELLAYFRNRAPLDDSGMPKDRFSAEMPDATLATLKIQPSEPRDSAVYFCASGLALWAYNEQFFGPGTRLTVL.

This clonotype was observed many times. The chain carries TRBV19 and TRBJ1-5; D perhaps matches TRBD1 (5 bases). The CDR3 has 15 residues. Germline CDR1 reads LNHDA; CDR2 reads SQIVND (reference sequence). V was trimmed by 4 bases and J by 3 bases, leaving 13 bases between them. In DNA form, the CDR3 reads TGTGCCAGTAGTACCGGGGCGGCCTACAATCAGCCCCAGCATTTT. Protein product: CASSTGAAYNQPQHF. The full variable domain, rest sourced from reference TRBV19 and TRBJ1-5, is DGGITQSPKYLFRKEGQNVTLSCEQNLNHDAMYWYRQDPGQGLRLIYYSQIVNDFQKGDIAEGYSVSREKKESFPLTVTSAQKNPTAFYLCASSTGAAYNQPQHFGDGTRLSIL.

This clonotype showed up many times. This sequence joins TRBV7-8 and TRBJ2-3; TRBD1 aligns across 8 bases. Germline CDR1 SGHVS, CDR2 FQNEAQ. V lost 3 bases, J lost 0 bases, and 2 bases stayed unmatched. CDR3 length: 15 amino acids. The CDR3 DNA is TGTGCCAGCAGCTTGACAGGGGCTAGCACAGATACGCAGTATTTT. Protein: CASSLTGASTDTQYF.

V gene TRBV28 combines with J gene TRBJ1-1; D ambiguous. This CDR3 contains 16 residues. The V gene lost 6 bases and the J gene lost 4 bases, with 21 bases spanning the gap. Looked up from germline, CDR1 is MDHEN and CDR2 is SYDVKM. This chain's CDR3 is CASSSAMRVSGTEAFF. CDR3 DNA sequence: TGTGCCAGCAGCTCTGCCATGAGGGTAAGCGGCACTGAAGCTTTCTTT.

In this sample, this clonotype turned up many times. CDR3 in DNA: TGTGCCAGCAGCTTATACGGCGGGAGTAATCCAGATACGCAGTATTTT. It specifies CASSLYGGSNPDTQYF. This chain links TRBV7-8 with TRBJ2-3, with TRBD2 matching over 7 bases. V shed 2 bases and J 4 bases; nucleotides not matched to a gene: 9. Germline V gene lookup returns CDR1 SGHVS and CDR2 FQNEAQ. The CDR3 has 16 residues.

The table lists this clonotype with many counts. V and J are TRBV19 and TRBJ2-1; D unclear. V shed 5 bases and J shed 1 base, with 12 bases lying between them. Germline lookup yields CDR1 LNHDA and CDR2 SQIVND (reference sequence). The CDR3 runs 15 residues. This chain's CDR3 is CASSAETVSYNEQFF. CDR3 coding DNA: TGTGCCAGTAGTGCGGAAACGGTGTCCTACAATGAGCAGTTCTTC.

The CDR3 DNA is TGTGCCAGCAGCCCAGCGGGAGTCTACAATGAGCAGTTCTTC. It yields the protein CASSPAGVYNEQFF. This rearrangement joins TRBV7-9 to TRBJ2-1, with 8 bases matching TRBD2. The germline gives CDR1 SEHNR, CDR2 FQNEAQ (reference sequence). V dropped 5 bases and J dropped 3; count of bases not matched to a gene: 3. The length of the CDR3 is 14 residues.

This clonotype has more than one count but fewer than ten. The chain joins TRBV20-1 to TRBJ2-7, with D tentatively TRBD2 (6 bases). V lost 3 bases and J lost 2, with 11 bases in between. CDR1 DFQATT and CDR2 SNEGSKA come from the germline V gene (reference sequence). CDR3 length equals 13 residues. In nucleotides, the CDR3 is TGCAGTGCTAGTCCCGGGAGCACCTACGAGCAGTACTTC. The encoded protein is CSASPGSTYEQYF.

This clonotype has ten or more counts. The CDR3 is CASSSPGYRSYNEQFF. CDR3 sequence (DNA): TGTGCCAGTAGTTCTCCAGGGTATAGGTCCTACAATGAGCAGTTCTTC. This chain links TRBV19 with TRBJ2-1, with D possibly being TRBD1 (5 bases). Germline assignment: CDR1 LNHDA and CDR2 SQIVND (reference sequence). The CDR3 sequence is 16 residues long. V lost 5 bases and J lost 1, with 15 bases in between.

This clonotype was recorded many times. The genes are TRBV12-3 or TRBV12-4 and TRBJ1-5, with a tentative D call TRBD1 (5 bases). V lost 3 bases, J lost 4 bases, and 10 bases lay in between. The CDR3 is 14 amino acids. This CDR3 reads CASSLTATNQPQHF. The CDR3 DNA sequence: TGTGCCAGCAGTTTGACAGCTACGAATCAGCCCCAGCATTTT.

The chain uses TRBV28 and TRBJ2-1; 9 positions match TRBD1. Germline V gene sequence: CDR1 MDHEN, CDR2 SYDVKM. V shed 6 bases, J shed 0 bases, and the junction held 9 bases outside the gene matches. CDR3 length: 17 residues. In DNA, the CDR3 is TGTGCCAGCAGCGGTCCGGGACAGGGAAGCTCCTACAATGAGCAGTTCTTC. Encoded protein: CASSGPGQGSSYNEQFF.

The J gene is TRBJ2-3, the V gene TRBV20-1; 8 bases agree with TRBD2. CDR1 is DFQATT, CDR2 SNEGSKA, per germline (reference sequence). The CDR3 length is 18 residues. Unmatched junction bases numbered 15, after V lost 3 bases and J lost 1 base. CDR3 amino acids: CSASQPRAGELGTDTQYF. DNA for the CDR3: TGCAGTGCTAGTCAGCCTCGAGCGGGAGAGCTGGGCACAGATACGCAGTATTTT.

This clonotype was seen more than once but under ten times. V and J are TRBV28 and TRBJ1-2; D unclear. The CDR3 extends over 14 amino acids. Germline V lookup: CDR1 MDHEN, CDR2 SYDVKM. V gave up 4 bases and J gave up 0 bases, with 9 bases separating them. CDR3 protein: CASSSRIANYGYTF. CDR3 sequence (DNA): TGTGCCAGCAGTTCCCGTATAGCTAACTATGGCTACACCTTC.

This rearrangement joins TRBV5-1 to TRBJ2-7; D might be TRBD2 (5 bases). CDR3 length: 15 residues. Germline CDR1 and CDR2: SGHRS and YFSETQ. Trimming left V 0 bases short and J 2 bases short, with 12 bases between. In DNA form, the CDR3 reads TGCGCCAGCAGCTTGGCGGGATCGGCCGCCTACGAGCAGTACTTC. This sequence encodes CASSLAGSAAYEQYF.

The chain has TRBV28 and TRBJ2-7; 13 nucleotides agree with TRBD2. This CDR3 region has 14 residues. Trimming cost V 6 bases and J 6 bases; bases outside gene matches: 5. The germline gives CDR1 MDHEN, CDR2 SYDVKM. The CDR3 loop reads CASSSGLAGPEQYF. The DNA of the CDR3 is TGTGCCAGCAGCTCGGGACTAGCGGGACCCGAGCAGTACTTC.

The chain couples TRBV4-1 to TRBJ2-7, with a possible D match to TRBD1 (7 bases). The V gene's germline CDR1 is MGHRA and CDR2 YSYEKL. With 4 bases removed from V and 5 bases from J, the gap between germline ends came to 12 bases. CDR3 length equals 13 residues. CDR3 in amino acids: CASSLARGDEQYF. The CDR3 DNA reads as TGCGCCAGCAGCCTCGCCAGGGGGGACGAGCAGTACTTC.